This T cell receptor beta chain came from a study of blood T cell repertoires in COVID-19. Measured with immunoSEQ multiplex PCR; TCRdb has only the in-frame clones, and not every one. The sample yields around 47,000 clones, approximately 90% seen once. V shed 5 bases and J 2 bases; nucleotides not matched to a gene: 6. CDR3 length: 15 amino acids. The germline CDR1 and CDR2 sequences are SGHAT and FQDESV (reference sequence). The gene calls are TRBV11-1 and TRBJ1-5; 7 bases fit TRBD1. Specimen: peripheral blood. The clonotype was recovered from an elderly woman in a cohort sampled during active or convalescent COVID-19. This CDR3 is CASSPEDRGNQPQHF. CDR3 sequence (DNA): TGTGCCAGCAGCCCCGAAGACAGGGGCAATCAGCCCCAGCATTTT.